These 3 T cell receptor beta chains share one sample of origin, sequenced in a study of blood T cell repertoires in COVID-19. Libraries were prepared by immunoSEQ multiplex PCR; TCRdb keeps only in-frame clonotypes and omits some of them. The sample consists of some 170,000 clones, nearly 80% of them appearing once. What was sequenced was peripheral blood. The receptors stem from an older woman with acute or convalescent COVID-19.

In its sample, this clone was seen a few times. The chain has TRBV5-5 and TRBJ1-1; D is unclear. CDR3 length: 11 amino acids. From germline, CDR1 is SGHKS and CDR2 YYEKEE (reference sequence). Trimming pared 4 bases from V and 10 bases from J, leaving 11 bases between. The DNA for the CDR3 is TGTGCCAGCAGCACTGCCCGGGGAGCTTTCTTT. This gives the protein CASSTARGAFF.

V and J are TRBV7-2 and TRBJ1-3; D gene uncertain. Germline values: CDR1 SGHTA, CDR2 FQGNSA. V dropped 4 bases and J dropped 4 bases, with 11 bases sitting between them. This CDR3 has 14 residues. The CDR3 sequence is CASSYQRGGNTIYF. The CDR3 nucleotides read TGTGCCAGCAGCTACCAACGGGGAGGAAACACCATATATTTT.

The DNA for the CDR3 is TGTGCCAGCAGTTTGGAGGGGAACACTGAAGCTTTCTTT. Residues: CASSLEGNTEAFF. V and J are TRBV6-5 and TRBJ1-1, with D unresolved. Between the trimmed V and J ends, which lost 4 bases and 1 base, there was a span of 7 bases. Germline V CDR1 and CDR2: MNHEY, SVGAGI. The CDR3 covers 13 residues.